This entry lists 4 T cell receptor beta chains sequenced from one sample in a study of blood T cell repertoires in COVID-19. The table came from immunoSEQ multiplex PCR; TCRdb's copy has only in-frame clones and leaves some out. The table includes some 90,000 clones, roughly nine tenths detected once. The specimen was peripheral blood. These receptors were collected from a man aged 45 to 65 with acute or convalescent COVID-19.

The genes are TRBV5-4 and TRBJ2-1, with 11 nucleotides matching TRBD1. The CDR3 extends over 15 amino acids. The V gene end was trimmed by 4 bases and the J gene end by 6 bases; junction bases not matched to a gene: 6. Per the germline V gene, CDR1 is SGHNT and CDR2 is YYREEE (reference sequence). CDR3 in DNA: TGTGCCAGCAGCGGACAGGGGGCGAAAGGCAATGAGCAGTTCTTC. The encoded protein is CASSGQGAKGNEQFF.

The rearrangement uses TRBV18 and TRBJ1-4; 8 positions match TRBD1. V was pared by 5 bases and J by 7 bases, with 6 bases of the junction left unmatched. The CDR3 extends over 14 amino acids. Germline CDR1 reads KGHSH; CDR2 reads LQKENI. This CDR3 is CASSGDRSVEKLFF. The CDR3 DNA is TGTGCCAGCTCAGGGGACAGGAGCGTTGAAAAACTGTTTTTT.

The CDR3 nucleotides read TGTGCCAGCAGCTTAGGAGGGTCCGGAGATACGCAGTATTTT. It yields the protein CASSLGGSGDTQYF. The rearrangement joins TRBV7-3 to TRBJ2-3, with a tentative D call TRBD2 (6 bases). The CDR3 length is 14 residues. Trimming pared 2 bases from V and 5 bases from J, leaving 11 bases between. Germline V gene data show CDR1 as SGHTA and CDR2 as FQGTGA.

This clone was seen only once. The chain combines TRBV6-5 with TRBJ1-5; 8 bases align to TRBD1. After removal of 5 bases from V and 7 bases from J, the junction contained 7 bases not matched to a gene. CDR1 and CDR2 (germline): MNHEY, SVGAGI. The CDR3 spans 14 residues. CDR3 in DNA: TGTGCCAGCAGTACCCGACAGGGGAAACAGCCCCAGCATTTT. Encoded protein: CASSTRQGKQPQHF.